Following are 23 T cell receptor beta chains from one sample sequenced in a study of shared clonotypes between healthy human individuals. Data came from immunoSEQ multiplex PCR; TCRdb stores just in-frame clones and leaves some out. In the table there are some 1 million clones, about three quarters of which are singletons. Sequenced input: memory CD4+ T cells sorted from blood. Subset reported: CD45RA-negative fraction. These receptors all stem from a man between 18 and 35 years old in good health.

Notes on this clone: Other DNA sequences in this specimen translate into the identical CDR3. The chain links TRBV7-2 to TRBJ2-7; possible D gene TRBD1, 6 bases. V shed 5 bases and J shed 4 bases, with 9 bases lying between them. Germline loops: CDR1 SGHTA, CDR2 FQGNSA. The CDR3 spans 12 residues. The CDR3 loop is CASSLQGYEQYF. The CDR3 bases are TGTGCCAGCAGCCTACAGGGATACGAGCAGTACTTC.

V and J are TRBV11-2 and TRBJ2-2, with D perhaps matching TRBD1 or TRBD2 (5 bases each). CDR1 is SGHAT and CDR2 is FQNNGV in the germline V gene. This CDR3 contains 14 residues. Trimming removed 3 bases from V and 5 bases from J, with 10 bases in between. CDR3 DNA: TGTGCCAGCAGCTTTATCGGGGCAACCGGGGAGCTGTTTTTT. Residues: CASSFIGATGELFF.

CDR3 nucleotide sequence: TGTGCCAGCAGTCTGGAGGGTATTGGCACAGATACGCAGTATTTT. Amino acid sequence: CASSLEGIGTDTQYF. The rearrangement joins TRBV2 to TRBJ2-3, with D possibly being TRBD2 (6 bases). Trimming took off 5 bases at V and 1 base at J, with 13 bases between the two ends. Germline loops: CDR1 SNHLY, CDR2 FYNNEI. The CDR3 covers 15 residues.

In this sample, this clone turned up once. The V call is TRBV6-6, the J call TRBJ1-4; D not certain. Per the germline V gene, CDR1 is MNHNY and CDR2 is SVGAGI (reference sequence). The ends were cut back, 0 bases at V and 6 bases at J, with 11 bases in the middle. The CDR3 extends over 15 amino acids. CDR3 DNA: TGTGCCAGCAGTTACTCCGGCACGCGGGATGAAAAACTGTTTTTT. Translated: CASSYSGTRDEKLFF.

The chain joins TRBV6-6 to TRBJ2-3, with 9 bases matching TRBD2. The germline gives CDR1 MNHNY, CDR2 SVGAGI (reference sequence). CDR3 length: 15 amino acids. The V gene end was trimmed by 6 bases and the J gene end by 6 bases; junction bases not matched to a gene: 10. The CDR3 nucleotides read TGTGCCAGCAGGTTAGCGGGAGCTCCAGGGGATACGCAGTATTTT. This gives the protein CASRLAGAPGDTQYF.

In regard to this clone: This sample also contains other DNA sequences that code for the same CDR3. The chain couples TRBV5-1 to TRBJ2-5; tentatively, D is TRBD1 (6 bases). V gave up 2 bases and J gave up 0 bases, with 8 bases separating them. Germline assignment: CDR1 SGHRS and CDR2 YFSETQ. The CDR3 length is 14 residues. CDR3 in amino acids: CASSLGTHQETQYF. The CDR3 coding sequence is TGCGCCAGCAGCTTAGGGACACACCAAGAGACCCAGTACTTC.

The chain recombines TRBV7-6 with TRBJ2-1, with TRBD2 matching over 10 bases. Germline V gene data show CDR1 as SGHVS and CDR2 as FNYEAQ. The CDR3 extends over 16 amino acids. The V and J ends lost 3 bases and 8 bases, in that order; junction bases with no gene match: 10. The CDR3 bases are TGTGCCAGCAGCTTGTCCCAGCCGGGACTAGCGTATGAGCAGTTCTTC. Amino acids: CASSLSQPGLAYEQFF.

This clone was seen once. The V and J genes are TRBV6-5 and TRBJ2-3, with 11 bases aligning to TRBD2. The CDR3 runs to 16 residues. Germline V gene data show CDR1 as MNHEY and CDR2 as SVGAGI. V trimming: 2 bases; J trimming: 6 bases; junction bases outside the gene matches: 7. CDR3 region: CASSYGTSGSRDTQYF. The DNA of the CDR3 is TGTGCCAGCAGTTACGGGACTAGCGGTTCTCGCGATACGCAGTATTTT.

The chain couples TRBV7-2 to TRBJ2-7; D is perhaps TRBD2 (6 bases). V shed 5 bases and J shed 3 bases, with 17 bases lying between them. The CDR3 consists of 15 residues. Germline values: CDR1 SGHTA, CDR2 FQGNSA. CDR3 protein: CASSGDFISLYEQYF. Here the CDR3 DNA reads TGTGCCAGCAGCGGGGACTTCATCTCCCTCTACGAGCAGTACTTC.

The sample holds a few counts of this clone. This CDR3 is also generated by other DNA sequences in the sample. This chain uses TRBV6-1 with TRBJ1-5; perhaps TRBD1 as D (5 bases). Germline CDR1 and CDR2: MNHNS and SASEGT. The CDR3 is 14 amino acids. The V and J ends lost 2 bases and 3 bases respectively, with 8 bases between them. CDR3 DNA: TGTGCCAGCAGTGAATCAGGGTCCAATCAGCCCCAGCATTTT. Its translation is CASSESGSNQPQHF.

CDR3 sequence (DNA): TGTGCCTGGCAGAAGGCCCTAAAAGAGACCCAGTACTTC. Translating it yields CAWQKALKETQYF. This rearrangement joins TRBV30 to TRBJ2-5; D not resolved. CDR1 GTSNPN and CDR2 SVGIG come from the germline V gene (reference sequence). CDR3 length: 13 residues. Trimming left V 5 bases short and J 3 bases short, with 13 bases between.

The rearrangement joins TRBV6-5 to TRBJ2-7; 7 nucleotides match TRBD2. Germline CDR1 is MNHEY and CDR2 is SVGAGI. This CDR3 region has 14 residues. Trimming removed 0 bases from V and 6 bases from J; junction bases left unmatched: 5. The chain's CDR3 is CASSYSRLAGEQYF. The DNA for the CDR3 is TGTGCCAGCAGTTACTCGAGACTAGCAGGCGAGCAGTACTTC.

The chain employs TRBV5-1 and TRBJ2-1, with 13 positions matching TRBD2. Trimming at V came to 4 bases and at J to 3 bases, leaving 4 bases not matched to a gene. CDR3 length: 16 residues. CDR1 SGHRS and CDR2 YFSETQ come from the germline V gene. The DNA for the CDR3 is TGCGCCAGCAGCCGGGGGACTAGCGGGGTCTACAATGAGCAGTTCTTC. Translated: CASSRGTSGVYNEQFF.

The genes are TRBV7-6 and TRBJ2-7; D is ambiguous. The CDR3 consists of 12 residues. The V end was cut by 5 bases, the J end by 6 bases, with 11 bases between. Germline V gene sequence: CDR1 SGHVS, CDR2 FNYEAQ. CDR3 loop: CASSPPGREQYF. DNA for the CDR3: TGTGCCAGCAGCCCCCCGGGCCGCGAGCAGTACTTC.

This clone was seen many times. A much larger clone sits a single nucleotide away, making a read error possible. Other DNA sequences in this specimen translate into the identical CDR3. V is TRBV18 and J is TRBJ1-5, with 9 bases aligning to TRBD1. Germline CDR1 KGHSH, CDR2 LQKENI. Trimming removed 3 bases from V and 2 bases from J; junction bases left unmatched: 2. The CDR3 has 15 residues. For the CDR3, the DNA is TGTGCCAGCTCACCCGACAGGGGGGGCAATCAGCCCCAGCATTTT. Its translation: CASSPDRGGNQPQHF.

The V call is TRBV29-1, the J call TRBJ2-2, with D tentatively TRBD1 (6 bases). The CDR3 totals 16 residues. The V gene lost 0 bases and the J gene lost 4 bases, with 15 bases spanning the gap. The germline V gene encodes CDR1 SQVTM and CDR2 ANQGSEA. The CDR3 spells CSVEEAAGVVTGELFF. CDR3 bases: TGCAGCGTTGAAGAGGCCGCAGGGGTTGTCACCGGGGAGCTGTTTTTT.

The V and J genes are TRBV6-5 and TRBJ1-3; the D is unclear. CDR1 and CDR2 (germline): MNHEY, SVGAGI. The CDR3 loop spans 14 amino acids. V was pared by 0 bases and J by 2 bases, with 5 bases between. The CDR3 DNA sequence: TGTGCCAGCAGTTACTCCGGGGCTGGAAACACCATATATTTT. Its translation is CASSYSGAGNTIYF.

The rearrangement joins TRBV7-2 to TRBJ1-5; 8 positions match TRBD1. V trimming: 5 bases; J trimming: 6 bases; junction bases outside the gene matches: 9. Germline values: CDR1 SGHTA, CDR2 FQGNSA. The length of the CDR3 is 15 residues. DNA for the CDR3: TGTGCCAGCAGCCCCAGGACAGGGTGGAGTCAGCCCCAGCATTTT. Its protein product is CASSPRTGWSQPQHF.

The rearrangement links TRBV11-3 to TRBJ2-1, with 7 bases identical to TRBD2. CDR3 size: 15 residues. V was pared by 1 base and J by 5 bases, with 5 bases of the junction left unmatched. The germline CDR1 and CDR2 sequences are SGHNT and YENEEA. Written as DNA, the CDR3 is TGTGCCAGCAGCTTAGGAGCGGGGTCCAACAATGAGCAGTTCTTC. Amino acid sequence: CASSLGAGSNNEQFF.

This clone was recorded a few times. The genes are TRBV7-6 and TRBJ2-5, with D perhaps matching TRBD1 (6 bases). CDR3 size: 13 residues. From germline, CDR1 is SGHVS and CDR2 FNYEAQ. Trimming removed 2 bases at V and 5 bases at J, with 9 bases between. Written as DNA, the CDR3 is TGTGCCAGCAGCTTATGGGGGCCGGAGACCCAGTACTTC. It encodes CASSLWGPETQYF.

The CDR3 region is CASSPQSASYGYTF. The CDR3, as DNA: TGTGCCAGCAGCCCCCAGAGCGCTTCCTATGGCTACACCTTC. V is TRBV7-9 and J is TRBJ1-2; D unresolved. V lost 5 bases and J 4 bases, leaving 14 bases between the germline ends. This CDR3 comprises 14 residues. CDR1 and CDR2 from the germline V gene are SEHNR and FQNEAQ (reference sequence).

This sequence joins TRBV2 and TRBJ2-1; D is ambiguous. V was shortened by 8 bases and J by 4 bases, with 9 bases between the two germline ends. Germline values: CDR1 SNHLY, CDR2 FYNNEI. This CDR3 has 12 amino acids. CDR3 sequence: CASQWGYNEQFF. DNA of the CDR3: TGTGCCAGCCAGTGGGGTTACAATGAGCAGTTCTTC.

In this sample, this clone turned up a few times. This chain uses TRBV5-6 with TRBJ1-2, with D tentatively TRBD1 (5 bases). This CDR3 contains 15 residues. V lost 4 bases and J lost 4, with 17 bases in between. CDR1 SGHDT and CDR2 YYEEEE come from the germline V gene. The CDR3 DNA is TGTGCCAGCAGCCCGCGGGCAGGGCGTGGCTATGGCTACACCTTC. Protein: CASSPRAGRGYGYTF.